One sample yielded the 4 T cell receptor beta chains listed below, sequenced in a study of T cells in Graves' hyperthyroidism and ophthalmopathy. Amplification of TCR beta CDR3 regions was performed using RNA transcripts as template. First-round RT-PCR with HTBI primers amplified the TCR CDR3 region. Each CDR3 protein gets one entry after TCRdb re-called the multiplex PCR reads with MiXCR. The data contain about 640,000 distinct CDR3 sequences, 20% of them singletons. The sequencing sample was made of blood. The receptor set was obtained from a man aged 30-40 years with Graves' ophthalmopathy.

The J gene is TRBJ2-7, the V gene TRBV20-1, with 10 bases matching TRBD1. The CDR3 extends over 14 amino acids. In germline, CDR1 is DFQATT, CDR2 SNEGSKA (reference sequence). J gave up 6 bases and V 3 bases, and 8 bases lay outside the gene matches. CDR3 bases: TGCAGTGCTAGGGGTATGGGGACAGGGGTCGAGCAGTACTTC. It is translated as CSARGMGTGVEQYF.

There are a few counts of this clonotype. The gene calls are TRBV3-1 and TRBJ2-1; TRBD2 is a possible D gene (6 bases). Trimming shortened V by 5 bases and J by 2 bases, and 13 bases separated the two germline ends. This CDR3 spans 15 amino acids. Germline V gene sequence: CDR1 LGHDT, CDR2 YNNKEL (reference sequence). The chain's CDR3 is CASSATGDPYNEQFF. CDR3 nucleotide sequence: TGTGCCAGCAGCGCAACGGGAGATCCCTACAATGAGCAGTTCTTC.

This clonotype was counted only a few times. This sequence joins TRBV2 and TRBJ1-1, with TRBD1 as a possible D gene (5 bases). CDR1 SNHLY and CDR2 FYNNEI come from the germline V gene. The CDR3 is made up of 14 amino acids. The V end lost 8 bases, the J end lost 8 bases, and 21 bases lay between the germline ends. The CDR3 region is CASGGGWSPTEAFF. The CDR3 DNA follows: TGTGCCAGCGGGGGGGGGTGGAGCCCGACCGAAGCTTTCTTT.

The chain joins TRBV10-2 to TRBJ2-1; unclear D gene. This CDR3 has 14 amino acids. From germline, CDR1 is WSHSY and CDR2 SAAADI. The V end was cut by 7 bases, the J end by 0 bases, with 10 bases between. The CDR3 DNA is TGCGCCAGCATTATTAGTCGCTCCTACAATGAGCAGTTCTTC. As protein: CASIISRSYNEQFF.